This TCR beta chain comes out of a study of blood T cell repertoires in COVID-19. Study-wide context: T cells, B-cell-depleted T cells, or PBMCs supplied cDNA or gDNA.

How the authors handled the data: Estimates of nucleated cell counts were drawn from the amplification of reference gene primers. Only in-frame clones appear in the TCRdb table, and some are missing; sequencing was by immunoSEQ multiplex PCR. V, J and clone size derive from that table, while D and trimming were established from the DNA sequence. The table has around 350,000 clones, 85% to 90% seen once; the top ten hold around 3%. The CDR3 is 12 amino acids. The chain employs TRBV12-1 and TRBJ1-1; the table's D call TRBD1 went unverified against the DNA. TRBV12-1 is marked as a pseudogene. Input material: peripheral blood. The receptor was isolated from a human donor in a cohort sampled during active COVID-19. In DNA, the CDR3 is TGTGCCAGCAGTTCTACAGGGCCTGAAGCTTTCTTT. Amino acids: CASSSTGPEAFF.